This record looks at one TCR beta chain sequence and its context. The data were obtained in a study of T-cell reconstitution after alpha-beta-depleted transplantation in children. Per germline, CDR1 DFQATT and CDR2 SNEGSKA (reference sequence). J gave up 3 bases and V 4 bases, and 10 bases lay outside the gene matches. There are 16 residues in the CDR3. Preparing the TCRbeta library involved the use of unique molecular identifiers. TCRdb itself ran the PCR reads through MiXCR, one entry per CDR3 protein. Of 73,000 or so distinct CDR3 sequences in the sample, roughly 4.4% are singletons; the top ten hold approximately 17%.

The gene calls are TRBV20-1 and TRBJ2-3; 10 bases agree with TRBD2. The sequences come from PBMCs, mostly from graft donor cells, collected 180 days after TCRalphabeta/CD19-depleted stem cell transplant. This sequence was found in a boy younger than two who had a stem cell transplant for acute myeloid leukemia, so the T cells may come from the graft donor. The CDR3, as DNA: TGCAGTGCTACCCCAGCGGGGGGGCAACGAACAGATACGCAGTATTTT. This sequence encodes CSATPAGGQRTDTQYF.